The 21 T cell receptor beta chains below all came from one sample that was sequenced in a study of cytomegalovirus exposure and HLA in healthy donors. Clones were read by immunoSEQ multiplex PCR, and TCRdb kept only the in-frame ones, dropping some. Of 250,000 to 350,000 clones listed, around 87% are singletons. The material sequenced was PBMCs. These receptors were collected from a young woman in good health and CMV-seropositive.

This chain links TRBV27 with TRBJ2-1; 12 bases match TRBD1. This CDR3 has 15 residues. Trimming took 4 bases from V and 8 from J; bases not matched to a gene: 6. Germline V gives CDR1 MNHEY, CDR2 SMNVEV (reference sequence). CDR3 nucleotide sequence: TGTGCCAGCAGTTGGGGACAGGGGGCTATGGATGAGCAGTTCTTC. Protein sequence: CASSWGQGAMDEQFF.

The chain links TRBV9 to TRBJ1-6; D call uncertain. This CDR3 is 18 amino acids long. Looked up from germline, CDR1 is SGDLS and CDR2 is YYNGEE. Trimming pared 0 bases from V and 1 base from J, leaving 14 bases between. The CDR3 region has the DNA TGTGCCAGCAGCGTAGCGGACGGCGGCTGGTCCTATAATTCACCCCTCCACTTT. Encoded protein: CASSVADGGWSYNSPLHF.

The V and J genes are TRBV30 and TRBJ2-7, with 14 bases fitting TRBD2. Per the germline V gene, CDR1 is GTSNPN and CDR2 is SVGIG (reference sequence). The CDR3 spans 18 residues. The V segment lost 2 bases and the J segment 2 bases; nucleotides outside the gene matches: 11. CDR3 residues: CAWSLRPGTSGSTYEQYF. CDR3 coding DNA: TGTGCCTGGAGTCTACGACCCGGGACTAGCGGGAGTACCTACGAGCAGTACTTC.

The CDR3 nucleotides read TGTGCCAGCTCACGACTCCAGGGGATCATGGGGAACACTGAAGCTTTCTTT. It codes for CASSRLQGIMGNTEAFF. The chain recombines TRBV18 with TRBJ1-1, with a tentative D call TRBD1 (6 bases). Germline V gene data show CDR1 as KGHSH and CDR2 as LQKENI. The ends were cut back, 4 bases at V and 1 base at J, with 19 bases in the middle. The length of the CDR3 is 17 residues.

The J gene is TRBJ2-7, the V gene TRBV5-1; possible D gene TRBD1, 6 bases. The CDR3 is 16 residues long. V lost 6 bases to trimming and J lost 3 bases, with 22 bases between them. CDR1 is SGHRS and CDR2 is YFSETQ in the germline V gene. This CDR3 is CASTVDSAGTNYEQYF. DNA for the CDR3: TGCGCCAGCACGGTTGACTCGGCCGGGACAAACTACGAGCAGTACTTC.

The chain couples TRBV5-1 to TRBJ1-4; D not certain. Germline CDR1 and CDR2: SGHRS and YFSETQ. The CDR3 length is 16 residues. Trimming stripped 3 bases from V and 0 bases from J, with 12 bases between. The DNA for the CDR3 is TGCGCCAGCAGCTATGGGAGCACTGCAACTAATGAAAAACTGTTTTTT. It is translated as CASSYGSTATNEKLFF.

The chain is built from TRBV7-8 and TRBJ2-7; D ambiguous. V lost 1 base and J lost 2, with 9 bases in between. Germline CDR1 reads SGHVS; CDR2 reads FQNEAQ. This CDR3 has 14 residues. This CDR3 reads CASSLVQSAYEQYF. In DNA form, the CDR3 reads TGTGCCAGCAGCTTAGTTCAGTCGGCCTACGAGCAGTACTTC. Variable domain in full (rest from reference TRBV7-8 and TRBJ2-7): GAGVSQSPRYKVAKRGQDVALRCDPISGHVSLFWYQQALGQGPEFLTYFQNEAQLDKSGLPSDRFFAERPEGSVSTLKIQRTQQEDSAVYLCASSLVQSAYEQYFGPGTRLTVT.

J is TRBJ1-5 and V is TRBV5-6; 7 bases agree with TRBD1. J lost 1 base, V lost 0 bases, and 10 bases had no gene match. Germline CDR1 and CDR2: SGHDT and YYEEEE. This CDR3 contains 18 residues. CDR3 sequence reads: CASSLAGTDGKSNQPQHF. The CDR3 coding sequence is TGTGCCAGCAGCTTGGCCGGGACAGACGGGAAAAGCAATCAGCCCCAGCATTTT.

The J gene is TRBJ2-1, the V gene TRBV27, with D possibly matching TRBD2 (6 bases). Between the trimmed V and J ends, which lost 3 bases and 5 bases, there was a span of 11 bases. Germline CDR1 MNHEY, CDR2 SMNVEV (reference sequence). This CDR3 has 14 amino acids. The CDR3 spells CASSLTGTHNEQFF. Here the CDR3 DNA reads TGTGCCAGCAGTTTGACCGGGACTCACAATGAGCAGTTCTTC.

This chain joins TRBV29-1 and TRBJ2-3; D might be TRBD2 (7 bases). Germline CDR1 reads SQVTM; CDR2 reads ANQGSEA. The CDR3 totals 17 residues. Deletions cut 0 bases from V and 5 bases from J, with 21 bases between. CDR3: CSVEDWGGLEAQDTQYF. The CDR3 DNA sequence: TGCAGCGTTGAAGATTGGGGGGGCCTAGAAGCGCAAGATACGCAGTATTTT.

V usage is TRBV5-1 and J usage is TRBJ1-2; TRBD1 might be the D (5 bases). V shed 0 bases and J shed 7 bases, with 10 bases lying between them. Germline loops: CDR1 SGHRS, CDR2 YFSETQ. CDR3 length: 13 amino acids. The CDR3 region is CASSLEGARGYTF. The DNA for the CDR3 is TGCGCCAGCAGCTTGGAAGGGGCTCGTGGCTACACCTTC.

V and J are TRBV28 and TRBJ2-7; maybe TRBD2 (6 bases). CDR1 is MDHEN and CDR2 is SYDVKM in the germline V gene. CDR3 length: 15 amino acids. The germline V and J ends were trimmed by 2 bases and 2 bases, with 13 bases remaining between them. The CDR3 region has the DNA TGTGCCAGCAGTTTAAGCCCGCCGGGGGCCTACGAGCAGTACTTC. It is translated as CASSLSPPGAYEQYF.

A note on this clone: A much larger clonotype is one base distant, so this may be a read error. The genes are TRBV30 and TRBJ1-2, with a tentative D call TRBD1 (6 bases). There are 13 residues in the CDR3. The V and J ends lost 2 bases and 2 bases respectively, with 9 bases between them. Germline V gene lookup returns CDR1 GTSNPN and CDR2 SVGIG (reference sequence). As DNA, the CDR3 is TGTGCCTGGAGTTCCGACAGGAACTATGGCTACACCTTC. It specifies CAWSSDRNYGYTF.

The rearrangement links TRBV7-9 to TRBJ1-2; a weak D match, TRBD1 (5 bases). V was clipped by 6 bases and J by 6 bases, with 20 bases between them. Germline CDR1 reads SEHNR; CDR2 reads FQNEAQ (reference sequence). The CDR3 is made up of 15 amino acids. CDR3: CASSRDERGSDGYTF. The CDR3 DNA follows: TGTGCCAGCAGTCGAGACGAAAGGGGTTCCGATGGCTACACCTTC.

CDR3 nucleotides: TGCGCCAGCAGCTTGGCCTTGGGGGCCCATTCACCCCTCCACTTT. Translation: CASSLALGAHSPLHF. The chain combines TRBV5-1 with TRBJ1-6, with D maybe TRBD1 (6 bases). In germline, CDR1 is SGHRS, CDR2 YFSETQ. V dropped 0 bases and J dropped 8 bases, with 12 bases sitting between them. The CDR3 length is 15 residues.

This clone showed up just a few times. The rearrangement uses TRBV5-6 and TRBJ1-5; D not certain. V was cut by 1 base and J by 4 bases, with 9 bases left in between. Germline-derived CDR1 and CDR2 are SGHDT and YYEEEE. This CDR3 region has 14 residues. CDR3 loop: CASSLSVMNQPQHF. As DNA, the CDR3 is TGTGCCAGCAGCTTGTCGGTGATGAATCAGCCCCAGCATTTT. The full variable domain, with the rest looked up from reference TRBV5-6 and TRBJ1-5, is DAGVTQSPTHLIKTRGQQVTLRCSPKSGHDTVSWYQQALGQGPQFIFQYYEEEERQRGNFPDRFSGHQFPNYSSELNVNALLLGDSALYLCASSLSVMNQPQHFGDGTRLSIL.

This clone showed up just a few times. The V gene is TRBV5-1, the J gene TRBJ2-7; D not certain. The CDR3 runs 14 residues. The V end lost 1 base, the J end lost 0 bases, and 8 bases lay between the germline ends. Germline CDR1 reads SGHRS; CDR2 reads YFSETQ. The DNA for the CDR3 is TGCGCCAGCAGCTTGAGGACGGACTCCTACGAGCAGTACTTC. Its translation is CASSLRTDSYEQYF. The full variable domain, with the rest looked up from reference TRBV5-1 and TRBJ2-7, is KAGVTQTPRYLIKTRGQQVTLSCSPISGHRSVSWYQQTPGQGLQFLFEYFSETQRNKGNFPGRFSGRQFSNSRSEMNVSTLELGDSALYLCASSLRTDSYEQYFGPGTRLTVT.

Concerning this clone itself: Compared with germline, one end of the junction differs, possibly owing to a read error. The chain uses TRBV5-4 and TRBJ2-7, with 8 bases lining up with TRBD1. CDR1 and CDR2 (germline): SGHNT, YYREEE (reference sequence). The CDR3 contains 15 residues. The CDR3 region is CASSLALDRDVASTF. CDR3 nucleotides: TGTGCCAGCAGCTTGGCCCTGGACAGGGACGTAGCCAGTACCTTC.

The DNA for the CDR3 is TGTGCCAGCAGTCCGACAGGGGTCAATGAGCAGTTCTTC. The encoded protein is CASSPTGVNEQFF. The rearrangement joins TRBV6-4 to TRBJ2-1, with TRBD1 identical over 8 bases. The germline V gene has CDR1 MRHNA and CDR2 SNTAGT. J was trimmed by 6 bases and V by 5 bases; bases with no gene match: 3. The CDR3 totals 13 residues.

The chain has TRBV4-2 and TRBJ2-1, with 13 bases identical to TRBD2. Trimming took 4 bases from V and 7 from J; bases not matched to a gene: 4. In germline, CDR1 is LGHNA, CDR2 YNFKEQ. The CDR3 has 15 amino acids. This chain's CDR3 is CASSRTSGGDNEQFF. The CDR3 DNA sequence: TGTGCCAGCAGCCGAACTAGCGGGGGGGATAATGAGCAGTTCTTC.

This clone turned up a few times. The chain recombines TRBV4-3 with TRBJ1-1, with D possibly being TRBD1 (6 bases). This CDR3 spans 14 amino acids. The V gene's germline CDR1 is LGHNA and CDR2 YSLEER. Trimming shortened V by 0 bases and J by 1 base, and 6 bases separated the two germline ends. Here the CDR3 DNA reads TGCGCCAGCAGCCAAGAACAGGGGAACACTGAAGCTTTCTTT. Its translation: CASSQEQGNTEAFF.